The source of this TCR beta chain is a study of blood T cell repertoires in COVID-19. At the level of the study: Samples taken during acute and convalescent COVID-19 were collected in the United States, Italy and Spain. The analysed material was cDNA or gDNA that came from T cells, B-cell-depleted T cells, or PBMCs.

Authors' data handling: Reference gene primer amplification yielded estimated nucleated cell counts. Sequencing used immunoSEQ multiplex PCR; TCRdb keeps in-frame clones, though not all of them. D and trimming were read from the DNA, whereas the V and J calls and clone size are those reported in that table. The repertoire includes approximately 210,000 clones, approximately 84% of them detected once, and 7.5% to 8% sits in the top ten. Sequences were obtained from peripheral blood. The source of this sequence is a woman between 45 and 60 years old with active or convalescent COVID-19.

The chain's CDR3 is CASSPIGVREGWQPQHF. In nucleotides, the CDR3 is TGTGCCAGCTCACCAATAGGTGTGCGGGAGGGCTGGCAGCCCCAGCATTTT. The V call is TRBV18, the J call TRBJ1-5; D gene unclear. Germline V lookup: CDR1 KGHSH, CDR2 LQKENI. CDR3 size: 17 residues. V was trimmed by 2 bases and J by 7 bases, leaving 21 bases between them.